The T cell receptor (beta chain) under discussion was sequenced for a study of tumor and adjacent non-tumor tissue in lung cancer. Study-wide results and caveats: Normal lung showed higher cumulative top 100 clone frequency than tumor.

A modified ARM-PCR protocol with three rounds of nested PCR amplified TCRbeta. TCRdb reprocessed the multiplex PCR reads with MiXCR, giving one entry per CDR3 protein. The table lists about 200,000 distinct CDR3 sequences, less than 80% of them singletons. No cell sorting was done before RNA was extracted from the tissue. For this clonotype: Its antigen is currently unknown.

The CDR3 is 15 residues long. Losses at the gene ends were 4 bases for V and 1 base for J; bases not matched to a gene: 5. The germline gives CDR1 MNHNS, CDR2 SASEGT. The chain carries TRBV6-1 and TRBJ2-3; 7 positions match TRBD1. The sequenced material came from lung tumor tissue. This clonotype originated in a man in his fifties or sixties with non-small cell lung cancer. CDR3 DNA sequence: TGTGCCAGCAGTGGGGGGACAGCCCGCACAGATACGCAGTATTTT. Translating it yields CASSGGTARTDTQYF.